The rows below give T cell receptor beta chains drawn from one sample of a study of blood T cell repertoires in COVID-19. Using immunoSEQ multiplex PCR, the repertoire was profiled, and TCRdb retains in-frame clones only, with some absent. The sample holds around 340,000 clones, just over 85% seen once. The material sequenced was PBMCs or T cells enriched from blood (not recorded which). All receptors derive from a woman aged 40-49 years with acute COVID-19. CDR3s include the opening cysteine and the closing phenylalanine or tryptophan. The order of the fields is D gene, V gene, clone size, J gene, CDR3 DNA, CDR3 protein. The D gene is left open where the match is weak. Some rows mark clone size as missing; the rest say once, few, many or name a class of expanded clone.

TRBD1	TRBV5-4	-	TRBJ1-1	TGTGCCAGCAGCCTAACGGACAGGTCTTACACTGAAGCTTTCTTT	CASSLTDRSYTEAFF
TRBD2	TRBV6-2/TRBV6-3	-	TRBJ2-1	TGTGCCAGCAGTTGGGTAGCGGGAGGCACCTACAATGAGCAGTTCTTC	CASSWVAGGTYNEQFF
TRBD1	TRBV2	few	TRBJ1-4	TGTGCCAGCAAGGGGACAGGGCGAAATGAAAAACTGTTTTTT	CASKGTGRNEKLFF
TRBD2	TRBV11-3	-	TRBJ2-3	TGTGCCAGCAGCTTAGCTAGCGGGGGAACAGATACGCAGTATTTT	CASSLASGGTDTQYF
TRBD1	TRBV27	-	TRBJ2-1	TGTGCCAGCACGGGGACAGGGAGGGGTGAGCAGTTCTTC	CASTGTGRGEQFF
-	TRBV7-9	-	TRBJ1-4	TGTGCCAGCAGCCCGACTACAGGGCCAAAACTGTTTTTT	CASSPTTGPKLFF
-	TRBV5-1	-	TRBJ1-2	TGCGCCAGCAGCGACGGGAGCGGCTATGGCTACACCTTC	CASSDGSGYGYTF
-	TRBV12-1	-	TRBJ2-3	TGTGCCAGCAGCCCCCGATGGAGTTGCGGTGTCACAGATACGCAGTATTTT	CASSPRWSCGVTDTQYF
TRBD2	TRBV7-3	once	TRBJ2-1	TGTGCCAGCAGCCCTAATCTAGCGGGACCGTGGTTCTTC	CASSPNLAGPWFF
TRBD2	TRBV7-9	-	TRBJ2-5	TGTGCCAGCGGGTTCGCGGGAGGAGAGACCCAGTACTTC	CASGFAGGETQYF
-	TRBV4-3	-	TRBJ2-4	TGCGCCAGCAGCCAAGGGGTCCGGGGGTCCGGACTAGCCAAAAACATTCAGTACTTC	CASSQGVRGSGLAKNIQYF
-	TRBV7-2	once	TRBJ1-3	TGTGCCAGCAGCCCATCCCCCACTGGCTCTGGAAACACCATATATTTT	CASSPSPTGSGNTIYF
TRBD1	TRBV18	-	TRBJ1-3	TGTGCCAGCTCCCAGAAAGGGACAGCGGAAACTGGAAACACCATATATTTT	CASSQKGTAETGNTIYF
-	TRBV7-9	-	TRBJ2-5	TGTGCCAGCAGCTTAGGAGCAGGGGGGCAAGAGACCCAGTACTTC	CASSLGAGGQETQYF
TRBD1	TRBV28	-	TRBJ1-5	TGTGCCAGCATGTGGAGACAGGGATTGCATCAGCCCCAGCATTTT	CASMWRQGLHQPQHF
TRBD2	TRBV3-1/TRBV3-2	once	TRBJ2-3	TGTGCCAGCAGCCAACTAGCGGGGGGGATCACAGATACGCAGTATTTT	CASSQLAGGITDTQYF
TRBD1	TRBV3-1/TRBV3-2	-	TRBJ2-7	TGTGCCAGCAGCCCCAGAACCGGGACAGGGTCCAACGAGCAGTACTTC	CASSPRTGTGSNEQYF
TRBD1	TRBV7-6	-	TRBJ2-2	TGTGCCAGCAGCTCCCAGGGGGCCGCCACCGGGGAGCTGTTTTTT	CASSSQGAATGELFF
TRBD1	TRBV6-5	-	TRBJ1-2	TGTGCCAGCAGTTACGCTAACAGGGGAGGCTATGGCTACACCTTC	CASSYANRGGYGYTF
-	TRBV5-4	-	TRBJ1-1	TGTGCCAGCAGCTTCTACGCCAGGGGCACTGAAGCTTTCTTT	CASSFYARGTEAFF
-	TRBV28	-	TRBJ1-6	TGTGCCAGCAGTTTAAACCCAGGGTCATATCATTCACCCCTCCACTTT	CASSLNPGSYHSPLHF
-	TRBV25-1	-	TRBJ1-2	TGTGCCAGCAGTGAATTTTCGGGTTCGGACTATGGCTACACCTTC	CASSEFSGSDYGYTF
-	TRBV18	-	TRBJ1-1	TGTGCCAGCTCACCCGGTTATGGGGAAGGGGGCACTGAAGCTTTCTTT	CASSPGYGEGGTEAFF
TRBD2	TRBV28	-	TRBJ2-1	TGTGCCAGCAGTCAGACTAGCGGGGGGGTGAGGTACAATGAGCAGTTCTTC	CASSQTSGGVRYNEQFF
-	TRBV9	-	TRBJ2-2	TGTGCCAGCAGCGTGGCCTCACCCCCCGGGGAGCTGTTTTTT	CASSVASPPGELFF
TRBD1	TRBV19	-	TRBJ2-7	TGTGCCAGTAGCCTACAGGGGGTGGACTACGAGCAGTACTTC	CASSLQGVDYEQYF
TRBD2	TRBV9	-	TRBJ2-7	TGTGCCAGCAGCCCAGGACTAGCGGCATCCTCCTACGAGCAGTACTTC	CASSPGLAASSYEQYF
-	TRBV9	-	TRBJ1-6	TGTGCCAGCACCTCTAACACAGGGCCCAATTCACCCCTCCACTTT	CASTSNTGPNSPLHF
-	TRBV7-2	-	TRBJ2-5	TGTGCCAGCAGCTTAGTCGGCGGAGCCCTGGAGACCCAGTACTTC	CASSLVGGALETQYF
TRBD1	TRBV9	-	TRBJ2-3	TGTGCCAGCAGCGTAGTGGGACAGGGGCACACAGATACGCAGTATTTT	CASSVVGQGHTDTQYF
-	TRBV15	-	TRBJ1-2	TGTGCCACCAGCAGAGATAATATCTATGGCTACACCTTC	CATSRDNIYGYTF
-	TRBV18	-	TRBJ2-1	TGTGCCACCCGAGGAAACACTGACTCACTACGTCCTAACTACAATGAGCAGTTCTTC	CATRGNTDSLRPNYNEQFF
-	TRBV19	-	TRBJ1-5	TGTGCCAGTAGTCGGCCAGGAGGGAGCAATCAGCCCCAGCATTTT	CASSRPGGSNQPQHF
-	TRBV4-1	-	TRBJ1-5	TGCGCCAGCAGCCAGGGTGACACACTCAATCAGCCCCAGCATTTT	CASSQGDTLNQPQHF
TRBD1	TRBV18	-	TRBJ2-3	TGTGCCAGCTCACTCGGACAGGCAACTAGCACAGATACGCAGTATTTT	CASSLGQATSTDTQYF
TRBD1	TRBV2	-	TRBJ1-1	TGTGCCAGCGGGACAGTCACGAGGGACACTGAAGCTTTCTTT	CASGTVTRDTEAFF
-	TRBV10-3	once	TRBJ1-1	TGTGCCATCAGTGAACTTCAGGTGAACACTGAAGCTTTCTTT	CAISELQVNTEAFF
-	TRBV7-3	-	TRBJ2-1	TGTGCCAGCAGCTTAGAAGCGCAGTCGTACAATGAGCAGTTCTTC	CASSLEAQSYNEQFF
TRBD1	TRBV23-1	few	TRBJ2-7	TGCGCCCCCAGTAGGGACAGGGGTCCCTACGAGCAGTACTTC	CAPSRDRGPYEQYF
TRBD2	TRBV7-2	few	TRBJ2-7	TGTGCCAGCAGCTTCGGGACTAGAGACCACGAGCAGTACTTC	CASSFGTRDHEQYF
-	TRBV3-1/TRBV3-2	few	TRBJ1-2	TGTGCCAGCAGCCAAGCCCCAGGGGCTGGCTACACCTTC	CASSQAPGAGYTF
-	TRBV27	few	TRBJ1-2	TGTGCCAGCAGAAAGTTCGGTAACTATGGCTACACCTTC	CASRKFGNYGYTF
-	TRBV2	few	TRBJ2-7	TGTGCCAGCAGGGACAGTTTCTACGAGCAGTACTTC	CASRDSFYEQYF
TRBD1	TRBV2	once	TRBJ2-7	TGTGCCAGCAGTCCACGTAACACAGGGGTTGGTTACGAGCAGTACTTC	CASSPRNTGVGYEQYF
TRBD1	TRBV19	-	TRBJ1-5	TGTGCCTCCTACTGGACAGGTGATAGCAATCAGCCCCAGCATTTT	CASYWTGDSNQPQHF
TRBD1	TRBV27	-	TRBJ1-2	TGTGCCAGCAGTTTAGACAGGGGCTCGGACTATGGCTACACCTTC	CASSLDRGSDYGYTF
TRBD1	TRBV4-1	-	TRBJ2-1	TGCGCCAGCAGCCAAGGTCTAGGACAGGGCCACAATGAGCAGTTCTTC	CASSQGLGQGHNEQFF
TRBD2	TRBV19	-	TRBJ2-2	TGTGCCAGTAAGAGGCTAGCGGGTGTTGACGGGGAGCTGTTTTTT	CASKRLAGVDGELFF
-	TRBV9	-	TRBJ1-5	TGTGCCAGCAGCTTAAATAGCAATCAGCCCCAGCATTTT	CASSLNSNQPQHF
-	TRBV12-3/TRBV12-4	-	TRBJ1-1	TGTGCCAGCAGTTTCAGGGGCACTGAAGCTTTCTTT	CASSFRGTEAFF
TRBD1	TRBV27	few	TRBJ1-6	TGTGCCAGCAGTGTGGACAGGAGTCGGAATTCACCCCTCCACTTT	CASSVDRSRNSPLHF